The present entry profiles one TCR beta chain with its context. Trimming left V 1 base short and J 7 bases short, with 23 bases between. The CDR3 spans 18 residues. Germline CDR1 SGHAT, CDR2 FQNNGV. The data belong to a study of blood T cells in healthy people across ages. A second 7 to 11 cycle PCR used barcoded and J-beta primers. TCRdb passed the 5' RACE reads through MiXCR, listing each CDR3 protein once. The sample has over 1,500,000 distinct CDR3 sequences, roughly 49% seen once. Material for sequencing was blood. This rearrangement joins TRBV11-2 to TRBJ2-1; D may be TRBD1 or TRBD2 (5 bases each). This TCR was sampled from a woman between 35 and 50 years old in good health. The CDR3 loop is CASSLGRGVREVENEQFF. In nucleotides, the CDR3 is TGTGCCAGCAGCTTAGGTCGAGGGGTGAGGGAAGTTGAAAATGAGCAGTTCTTC.